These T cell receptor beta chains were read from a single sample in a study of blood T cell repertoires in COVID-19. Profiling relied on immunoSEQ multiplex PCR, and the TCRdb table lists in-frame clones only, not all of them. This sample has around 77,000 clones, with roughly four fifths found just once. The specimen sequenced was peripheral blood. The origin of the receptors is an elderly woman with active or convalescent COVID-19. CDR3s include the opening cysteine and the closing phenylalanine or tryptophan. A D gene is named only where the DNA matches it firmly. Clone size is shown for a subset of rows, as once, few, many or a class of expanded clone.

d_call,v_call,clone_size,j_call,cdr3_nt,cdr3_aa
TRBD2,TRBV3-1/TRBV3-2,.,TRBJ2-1,TGTGCCAGCAGCCAAGTTACGGGGGGGACCTACAATGAGCAGTTCTTC,CASSQVTGGTYNEQFF
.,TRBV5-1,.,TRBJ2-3,TGCGCCAGCAGCTTGGCTGGGGGGACAGATACGCAGTATTTT,CASSLAGGTDTQYF
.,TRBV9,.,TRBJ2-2,TGTGCCAGCAGCCCGAGGGTTTTGGGGGGGGAGCTGTTTTTT,CASSPRVLGGELFF
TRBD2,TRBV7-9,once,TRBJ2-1,TGTGCCAGCAGCTTTTCTAGCGGGGGGGCAAATGAGCAGTTCTTC,CASSFSSGGANEQFF
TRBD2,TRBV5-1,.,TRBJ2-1,TGCGCCAGCAGCGTGGTAGGGAGCGGGGGGAGTGAGCAGTTCTTC,CASSVVGSGGSEQFF
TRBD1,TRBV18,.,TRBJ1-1,TGTGCCAGCTCACTATCCGGGACAGGGGTAGCTTTCTTT,CASSLSGTGVAFF
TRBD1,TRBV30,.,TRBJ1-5,TGTGCCTGGGGGACAGGGAATAAGCCCCAGCATTTT,CAWGTGNKPQHF
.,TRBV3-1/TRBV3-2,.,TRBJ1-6,TGTGCCAGCAGCTTACTCGACAGCAATAATTCACCCCTCCACTTT,CASSLLDSNNSPLHF
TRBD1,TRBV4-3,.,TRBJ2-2,TGCGCCAGCAGCCGGATAGGGACAGTTTCGAACACCGGGGAGCTGTTTTTT,CASSRIGTVSNTGELFF
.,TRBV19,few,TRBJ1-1,TGTGCCAGTAGCACCCCCGGACGGAGGACGACTGAAGCTTTCTTT,CASSTPGRRTTEAFF
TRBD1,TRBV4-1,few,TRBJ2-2,TGCGCCAGCAGCCAACAGGGGGCTGCGAACACCGGGGAGCTGTTTTTT,CASSQQGAANTGELFF
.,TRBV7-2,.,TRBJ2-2,TGTGCCAGCAGCCCGGGACTTCGCACCGGGGAGCTGTTTTTT,CASSPGLRTGELFF
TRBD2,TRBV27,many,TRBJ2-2,TGTGCCAGCAGTCCGCCCGGGACTAGCTTGATAGCCGGGGAGCTGTTTTTT,CASSPPGTSLIAGELFF
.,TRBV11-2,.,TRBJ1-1,TGTGCCAGCAGCCCAGAAGCTTTCTTT,CASSPEAFF
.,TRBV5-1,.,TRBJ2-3,TGCGCCAGCAGCTTGACTAGCACAGATACGCAGTATTTT,CASSLTSTDTQYF
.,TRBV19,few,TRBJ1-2,TGTGCCAGTAGTATAGCTTATAACAGGGCCTCTAACTATGGCTACACCTTC,CASSIAYNRASNYGYTF
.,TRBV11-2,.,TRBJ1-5,TGTGCCAGCAGCACCGGGACAATGAACAATCAGCCCCAGCATTTT,CASSTGTMNNQPQHF
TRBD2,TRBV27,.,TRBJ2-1,TGTGCCAGCAGTTTGGGTAGCGGGGGGGCAAATGAGCAGTTCTTC,CASSLGSGGANEQFF
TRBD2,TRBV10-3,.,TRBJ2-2,TGTGCCAGTGTTGCGGGGACTACTACCGGGGAGCTGTTTTTT,CASVAGTTTGELFF
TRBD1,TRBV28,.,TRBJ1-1,TGTGCCAGCAGTTTTGTTCTGTCGACAGGGGCGTTAAACACTGAAGCTTTCTTT,CASSFVLSTGALNTEAFF
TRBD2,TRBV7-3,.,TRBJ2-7,TGTGCCAGCAGCCGTAGCGGGGGGGCAGGCAGCGAGCAGTACTTC,CASSRSGGAGSEQYF
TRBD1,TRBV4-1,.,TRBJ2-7,TGCGCCAGCAGCCTCCTCTCCGGGACAGGGCACACGGCACTATTCTACGAGCAGTACTTC,CASSLLSGTGHTALFYEQYF
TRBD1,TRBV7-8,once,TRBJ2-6,TGTGCCAGCAGCCAATTGACAGGGGCCCCTTTAGGTGGGGCCAACGTCCTGACTTTC,CASSQLTGAPLGGANVLTF
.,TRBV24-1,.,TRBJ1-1,TGTGCCACCAGTGATCCCGGGGGAAATGAAGCTTTCTTT,CATSDPGGNEAFF
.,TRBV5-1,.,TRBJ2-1,TGCGCCAGCAGCTTGGACGGGTCAAACTACAATGAGCAGTTCTTC,CASSLDGSNYNEQFF
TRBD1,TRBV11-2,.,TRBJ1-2,TGTGCCAGCAGTACACTACAGGGGGTGTTCGGCTACACCTTC,CASSTLQGVFGYTF
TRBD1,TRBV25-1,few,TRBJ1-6,TGTGCCAGCAGTGCCGGGACAGGGTATTCACCCCTCCACTTT,CASSAGTGYSPLHF
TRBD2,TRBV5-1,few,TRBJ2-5,TGCGCCAGCAGCTTGGCCGGAAGTAGCGGGGGCTACCAAGAGACCCAGTACTTC,CASSLAGSSGGYQETQYF
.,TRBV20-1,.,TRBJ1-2,TGCAGTGCTAGCCTCGGTTATGGCTACACCTTC,CSASLGYGYTF
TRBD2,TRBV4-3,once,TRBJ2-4,TGCGCCAGCAGCCAAGATTTGGGGGGGGACCCTAAAAACATTCAGTACTTC,CASSQDLGGDPKNIQYF
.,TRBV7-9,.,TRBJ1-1,TGTGCCAGCAGTACCACCGGGAGGACAGACACTGAAGCTTTCTTT,CASSTTGRTDTEAFF
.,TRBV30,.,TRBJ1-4,TGTGCCTGGAGTGGGGGGGATGAAAAACTGTTTTTT,CAWSGGDEKLFF
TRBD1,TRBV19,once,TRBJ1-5,TGTGCCAGTAGTATAGGGACAGGCCGCAATCAGCCCCAGCATTTT,CASSIGTGRNQPQHF
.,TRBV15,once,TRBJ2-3,TGTGCCACCAGCAGAGATCAGGGTAACGCAGATACGCAGTATTTT,CATSRDQGNADTQYF
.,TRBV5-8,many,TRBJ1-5,TGTGCCAGCAGCCCCGGGACACTCAATCAGCCCCAGCATTTT,CASSPGTLNQPQHF
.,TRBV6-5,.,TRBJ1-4,TGTGCCAGCAGTTACTCTGGTGAGGGTGAAAAACTGTTTTTT,CASSYSGEGEKLFF
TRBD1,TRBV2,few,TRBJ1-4,TGTGCCAGTTCAGGGGGTACTAATGAAAAACTGTTTTTT,CASSGGTNEKLFF
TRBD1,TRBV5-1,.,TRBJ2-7,TGCGCCAGCAGCTACCACCAGGGGGCGCGGAGCTACGAGCAGTACTTC,CASSYHQGARSYEQYF
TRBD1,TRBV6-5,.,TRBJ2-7,TGTGCCAGCAGTTACATGCTGGGACAGGCGGGCGAGCAGTACTTC,CASSYMLGQAGEQYF
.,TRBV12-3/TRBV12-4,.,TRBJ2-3,TGTGCCAGCAGGGACCTGGCGGGGGATACGCAGTATTTT,CASRDLAGDTQYF
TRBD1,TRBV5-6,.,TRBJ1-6,TGTGCCAGCAGCTTGGTAGACAGGGACTATAATTCACCCCTCCACTTT,CASSLVDRDYNSPLHF
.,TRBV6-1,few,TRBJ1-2,TGTGCCAGCAGTGATATCCGCGACTATGGCTACACCTTC,CASSDIRDYGYTF
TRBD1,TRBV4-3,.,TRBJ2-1,TGCGCCAGCAGCCGAGGTACCGGGACAGGGGGCGGAAATGAGCAGTTCTTC,CASSRGTGTGGGNEQFF
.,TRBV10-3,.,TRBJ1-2,TGTGCCATCAGTGGAGGGACACTTAACTATGGCTACACCTTC,CAISGGTLNYGYTF
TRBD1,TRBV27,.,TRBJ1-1,TGTGCCAGCAGTTTAAAAGGGGGCCGGGAAGCTTTCTTT,CASSLKGGREAFF
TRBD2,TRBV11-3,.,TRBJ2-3,TGTGCCAGCAGCTTCGGGACTAGCAGGCACGATACGCAGTATTTT,CASSFGTSRHDTQYF
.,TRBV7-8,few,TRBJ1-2,TGTGCCAGCAGCTTGGGGCTTAGCTATGGCTACACCTTC,CASSLGLSYGYTF
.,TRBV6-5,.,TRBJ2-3,TGTGCCAGCAGTTACTCGAATGGAGCATCTCCCCAGTATTTT,CASSYSNGASPQYF
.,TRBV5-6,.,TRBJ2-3,TGTGCCAGCAGCTTGGTTGGTCCTGCAGGAAATACGCAGTATTTT,CASSLVGPAGNTQYF
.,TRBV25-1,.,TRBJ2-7,TGTGCCAGCAAAACAGGGTTTTTCTACGAGCAGTACTTC,CASKTGFFYEQYF
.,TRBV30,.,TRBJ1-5,TGTGCCTGGAGTGTAGGGGGTAGCAATCAGCCCCAGCATTTT,CAWSVGGSNQPQHF
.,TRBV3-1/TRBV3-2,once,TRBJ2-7,TGTGCCAGCAGCCAAGACAGGTATTCCTACGAGCAGTACTTC,CASSQDRYSYEQYF
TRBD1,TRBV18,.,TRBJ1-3,TGTGCCAGCTCACTAGGACAGGGCCGCTCTGGAAACACCATATATTTT,CASSLGQGRSGNTIYF